The rows below give T cell receptor beta chains drawn from one sample of a study of shared clonotypes between healthy human individuals. The table came from immunoSEQ multiplex PCR; TCRdb's copy has only in-frame clones and leaves some out. The sample includes 1.6 million or so clones, roughly 98.5% seen only once; the top ten take 0.36%. Material: naive CD4+ T cells sorted from blood. These receptor sequences come from a man aged 25-45 years in good health. CDR3s include the opening cysteine and the closing phenylalanine or tryptophan. D genes are given only for firm matches. Clone size appears in some rows only: once, few, many, or a class for an expanded clone.

d_call: .
v_call: TRBV28
j_call: TRBJ2-7
clone_size: .
cdr3_aa: CASSTLGWVHEQYF
cdr3_nt: TGTGCCAGCAGTACCCTCGGTTGGGTGCACGAGCAGTACTTC

d_call: TRBD1
v_call: TRBV7-9
j_call: TRBJ1-1
clone_size: once
cdr3_aa: CASSVDRADTEAFF
cdr3_nt: TGTGCCAGCAGCGTGGACAGGGCGGACACTGAAGCTTTCTTT

d_call: .
v_call: TRBV21-1
j_call: TRBJ2-7
clone_size: .
cdr3_aa: CASSQPYEQYF
cdr3_nt: TGTGCCAGCAGCCAACCCTACGAGCAGTACTTC

d_call: .
v_call: TRBV5-6
j_call: TRBJ1-1
clone_size: once
cdr3_aa: CASSLGGPTEAFF
cdr3_nt: TGTGCCAGCAGCTTGGGTGGTCCAACTGAAGCTTTCTTT

d_call: .
v_call: TRBV4-1
j_call: TRBJ1-4
clone_size: .
cdr3_aa: CASSQKAGEGTVREKLFF
cdr3_nt: TGCGCCAGCAGCCAAAAGGCTGGTGAGGGAACAGTTAGGGAAAAACTGTTTTTT

d_call: .
v_call: TRBV18
j_call: TRBJ2-4
clone_size: .
cdr3_aa: CASSPGGAKNIQYF
cdr3_nt: TGTGCCAGCTCACCAGGCGGCGCCAAAAACATTCAGTACTTC

d_call: .
v_call: TRBV7-8
j_call: TRBJ2-5
clone_size: .
cdr3_aa: CASSLQVGLQETQYF
cdr3_nt: TGTGCCAGCAGCCTCCAGGTCGGCTTACAAGAGACCCAGTACTTC

d_call: .
v_call: TRBV10-3
j_call: TRBJ2-5
clone_size: .
cdr3_aa: CAISKGPQETQYF
cdr3_nt: TGTGCCATCAGTAAGGGACCCCAAGAGACCCAGTACTTC

d_call: .
v_call: TRBV14
j_call: TRBJ2-7
clone_size: .
cdr3_aa: CASSPTTGRFREQYF
cdr3_nt: TGTGCCAGCAGCCCCACAACGGGCAGATTTCGCGAGCAGTACTTC

d_call: .
v_call: TRBV5-6
j_call: TRBJ2-1
clone_size: .
cdr3_aa: CASSLVPGNDEQFF
cdr3_nt: TGTGCCAGCAGCTTGGTTCCAGGGAACGATGAGCAGTTCTTC

d_call: TRBD2
v_call: TRBV10-1
j_call: TRBJ2-7
clone_size: .
cdr3_aa: CASSESRGSYEQYF
cdr3_nt: TGCGCCAGCAGTGAGTCGCGGGGGTCCTACGAGCAGTACTTC

d_call: TRBD2
v_call: TRBV18
j_call: TRBJ2-1
clone_size: .
cdr3_aa: CASSPGLADNEQFF
cdr3_nt: TGTGCCAGCTCACCAGGACTAGCGGACAATGAGCAGTTCTTC

d_call: TRBD2
v_call: TRBV6-1
j_call: TRBJ2-3
clone_size: .
cdr3_aa: CASSDRLARRTDTQYF
cdr3_nt: TGTGCCAGCAGTGACCGACTAGCGAGGCGCACAGATACGCAGTATTTT

d_call: TRBD1
v_call: TRBV4-2
j_call: TRBJ1-5
clone_size: .
cdr3_aa: CASSSTGMGNQPQHF
cdr3_nt: TGTGCCAGCAGCTCGACAGGGATGGGCAATCAGCCCCAGCATTTT

d_call: .
v_call: TRBV7-9
j_call: TRBJ1-1
clone_size: .
cdr3_aa: CASSLASTSPEAFF
cdr3_nt: TGTGCCAGCAGCTTAGCTTCGACAAGCCCTGAAGCTTTCTTT

d_call: .
v_call: TRBV11-3
j_call: TRBJ2-7
clone_size: .
cdr3_aa: CASSPPSLTTYEQYF
cdr3_nt: TGTGCCAGCAGCCCTCCCAGTCTGACAACCTACGAGCAGTACTTC

d_call: .
v_call: TRBV7-9
j_call: TRBJ1-1
clone_size: .
cdr3_aa: CASSFRSIVPGGSEAFF
cdr3_nt: TGTGCCAGCAGCTTTCGCTCTATTGTCCCCGGCGGGTCTGAAGCTTTCTTT

d_call: .
v_call: TRBV6-5
j_call: TRBJ2-3
clone_size: .
cdr3_aa: CASSYRGVSTDTQYF
cdr3_nt: TGTGCCAGCAGTTATAGGGGGGTCAGCACAGATACGCAGTATTTT

d_call: .
v_call: TRBV5-1
j_call: TRBJ1-4
clone_size: .
cdr3_aa: CASSLGAANEKLFF
cdr3_nt: TGCGCCAGCAGCTTGGGGGCGGCTAATGAAAAACTGTTTTTT

d_call: .
v_call: TRBV5-1
j_call: TRBJ1-4
clone_size: .
cdr3_aa: CASSIANEKLFF
cdr3_nt: TGCGCCAGCAGCATAGCTAATGAAAAACTGTTTTTT

d_call: .
v_call: TRBV5-1
j_call: TRBJ2-1
clone_size: .
cdr3_aa: CASSPTPSSYNEQFF
cdr3_nt: TGCGCCAGCAGCCCGACACCGAGCTCCTACAATGAGCAGTTCTTC

d_call: .
v_call: TRBV15
j_call: TRBJ2-1
clone_size: .
cdr3_aa: CATSRVEKQFF
cdr3_nt: TGTGCCACCAGCAGAGTTGAGAAGCAGTTCTTC

d_call: TRBD1
v_call: TRBV19
j_call: TRBJ1-1
clone_size: .
cdr3_aa: CASSIVGKSRDRGWAEAFF
cdr3_nt: TGTGCCAGTAGTATAGTGGGGAAAAGCCGGGACAGGGGATGGGCTGAAGCTTTCTTT

d_call: TRBD2
v_call: TRBV6-6
j_call: TRBJ2-1
clone_size: .
cdr3_aa: CASRAREGGRNEQFF
cdr3_nt: TGTGCCAGCAGGGCGCGGGAGGGTGGGCGCAATGAGCAGTTCTTC

d_call: TRBD2
v_call: TRBV9
j_call: TRBJ2-1
clone_size: once
cdr3_aa: CASSVASGRSNEQFF
cdr3_nt: TGTGCCAGCAGCGTAGCTAGCGGGAGATCCAATGAGCAGTTCTTC

d_call: .
v_call: TRBV7-2
j_call: TRBJ2-7
clone_size: .
cdr3_aa: CASSPGPAYEQYF
cdr3_nt: TGTGCCAGCAGCCCAGGACCAGCCTACGAGCAGTACTTC

d_call: TRBD1
v_call: TRBV18
j_call: TRBJ2-2
clone_size: .
cdr3_aa: CASSSSQGTAGELFF
cdr3_nt: TGTGCCAGCTCCTCATCACAGGGGACCGCCGGGGAGCTGTTTTTT

d_call: .
v_call: TRBV10-2
j_call: TRBJ2-7
clone_size: .
cdr3_aa: CASSAPTLGYEQYF
cdr3_nt: TGCGCCAGCAGTGCACCTACGCTAGGGTACGAGCAGTACTTC

d_call: .
v_call: TRBV6-1
j_call: TRBJ2-7
clone_size: .
cdr3_aa: CASSDHQAISYEQYF
cdr3_nt: TGTGCCAGCAGTGACCATCAAGCTATCTCCTACGAGCAGTACTTC

d_call: TRBD1
v_call: TRBV6-5
j_call: TRBJ1-1
clone_size: .
cdr3_aa: CASREGAKDTEAFF
cdr3_nt: TGTGCCAGCAGGGAGGGGGCGAAGGACACTGAAGCTTTCTTT

d_call: TRBD2
v_call: TRBV18
j_call: TRBJ2-7
clone_size: .
cdr3_aa: CASSTTGGTGEQYF
cdr3_nt: TGTGCCAGCTCCACAACGGGAGGGACGGGAGAGCAGTACTTC

d_call: TRBD1
v_call: TRBV4-3
j_call: TRBJ2-1
clone_size: .
cdr3_aa: CASSQGTGFNEQFF
cdr3_nt: TGCGCCAGCAGCCAAGGGACAGGGTTTAATGAGCAGTTCTTC

d_call: .
v_call: TRBV5-1
j_call: TRBJ2-5
clone_size: once
cdr3_aa: CASSLGFLAQPYQETQYF
cdr3_nt: TGCGCCAGCAGCTTGGGGTTCCTAGCTCAGCCGTACCAAGAGACCCAGTACTTC

d_call: .
v_call: TRBV11-2
j_call: TRBJ1-3
clone_size: .
cdr3_aa: CASSPRPGAGNTIYF
cdr3_nt: TGTGCCAGCAGCCCCAGGCCGGGGGCTGGAAACACCATATATTTT

d_call: TRBD1
v_call: TRBV11-2
j_call: TRBJ2-7
clone_size: .
cdr3_aa: CASSYRQGYEQYF
cdr3_nt: TGTGCCAGCAGCTATCGACAGGGTTACGAGCAGTACTTC

d_call: .
v_call: TRBV9
j_call: TRBJ1-3
clone_size: .
cdr3_aa: CASSVDQGNTIYF
cdr3_nt: TGTGCCAGCAGCGTGGACCAGGGAAACACCATATATTTT

d_call: TRBD2
v_call: TRBV7-9
j_call: TRBJ2-7
clone_size: .
cdr3_aa: CASSDMWREFHEQYF
cdr3_nt: TGTGCCAGCAGCGACATGTGGCGGGAGTTCCACGAGCAGTACTTC

d_call: TRBD2
v_call: TRBV5-1
j_call: TRBJ2-7
clone_size: once
cdr3_aa: CASSPGLADLYEQYF
cdr3_nt: TGCGCCAGCAGCCCAGGACTAGCGGACCTCTACGAGCAGTACTTC

d_call: .
v_call: TRBV7-4
j_call: TRBJ2-3
clone_size: .
cdr3_aa: CASSFRPGGILPFSTDTQYF
cdr3_nt: TGTGCCAGCAGCTTCAGGCCCGGGGGAATCCTTCCATTTAGCACAGATACGCAGTATTTT

d_call: .
v_call: TRBV19
j_call: TRBJ1-2
clone_size: .
cdr3_aa: CASRTVGPSYGYTF
cdr3_nt: TGTGCCAGTAGGACCGTGGGGCCCTCCTATGGCTACACCTTC

d_call: TRBD1
v_call: TRBV28
j_call: TRBJ2-2
clone_size: .
cdr3_aa: CASSLTGVNGELFF
cdr3_nt: TGTGCCAGCAGCCTGACAGGGGTCAACGGGGAGCTGTTTTTT

d_call: .
v_call: TRBV2
j_call: TRBJ2-7
clone_size: .
cdr3_aa: CASSVSPSSYEQYF
cdr3_nt: TGTGCCAGCAGTGTTAGTCCTAGCTCCTACGAGCAGTACTTC

d_call: TRBD1
v_call: TRBV23-1
j_call: TRBJ2-5
clone_size: .
cdr3_aa: CASSQSGKGQGLETQYF
cdr3_nt: TGCGCCAGCAGTCAATCGGGAAAGGGACAGGGGTTAGAGACCCAGTACTTC